This entry concerns a single T cell receptor beta chain. Its antigen is currently unknown. The method was immunoSEQ multiplex PCR; TCRdb's version includes in-frame clones alone and lacks a portion of them. The table includes some 19,000 clones, 77% detected once. Trimming at V came to 10 bases and at J to 1 base, leaving 5 bases not matched to a gene. The V gene's germline CDR1 is MNHEY and CDR2 SVGAGI. CDR3 length equals 13 residues. These data originate in a study of CD4 T cells in relation to SARS-CoV-2 and coronaviruses. For the study at large: After roughly eleven days of antigen culture, PBMC TCR beta CDR3s were sequenced.

The unexposed donors gave CD4+ T cells in about 2011-2018, prior to COVID-19. Isolation of CD4+ T cells took place after approximately 10 days in culture. Approximately 2 million PBMCs per well were cultured with about 9.4 IU/ml IL-2. The sequence derives from a human donor in good health. Sequencing was carried out using CD4+ T cells from PBMCs, cultured in vitro. This chain links TRBV6-5 with TRBJ2-3; TRBD1 agrees at 7 bases. The CDR3 spells CAIGGQRTDTQYF. The DNA for the CDR3 is TGTGCCATAGGGGGACAGCGCACAGATACGCAGTATTTT.